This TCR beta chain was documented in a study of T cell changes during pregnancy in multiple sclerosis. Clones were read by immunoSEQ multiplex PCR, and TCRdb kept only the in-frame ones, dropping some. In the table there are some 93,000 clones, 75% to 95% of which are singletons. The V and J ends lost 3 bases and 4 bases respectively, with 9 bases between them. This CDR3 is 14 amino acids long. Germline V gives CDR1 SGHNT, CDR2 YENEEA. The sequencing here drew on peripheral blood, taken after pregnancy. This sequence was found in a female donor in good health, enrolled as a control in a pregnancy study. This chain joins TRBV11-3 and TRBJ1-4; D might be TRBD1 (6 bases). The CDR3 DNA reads TGTGCCAGCAGCTTGTACAGGGTTAATGAAAAACTGTTTTTT. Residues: CASSLYRVNEKLFF.